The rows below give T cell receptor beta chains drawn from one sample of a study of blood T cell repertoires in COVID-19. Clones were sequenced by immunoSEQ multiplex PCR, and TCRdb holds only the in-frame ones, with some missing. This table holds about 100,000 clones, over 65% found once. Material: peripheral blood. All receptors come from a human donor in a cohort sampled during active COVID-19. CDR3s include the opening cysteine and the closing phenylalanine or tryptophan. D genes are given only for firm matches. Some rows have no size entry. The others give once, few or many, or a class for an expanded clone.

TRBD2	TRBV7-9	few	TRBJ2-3	CASSLSLAGDTDTQYF	TGTGCCAGCAGCTTAAGTCTAGCGGGGGACACAGATACGCAGTATTTT
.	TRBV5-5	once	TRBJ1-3	CASSFSPNTIYF	TGTGCCAGCAGCTTTAGCCCAAACACCATATATTTT
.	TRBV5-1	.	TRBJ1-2	CASSLWGPTDGYTF	TGCGCCAGCAGCTTGTGGGGGCCAACTGATGGCTACACCTTC
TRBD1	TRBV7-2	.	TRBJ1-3	CASSLVGTGALGGTIYF	TGTGCCAGCAGCTTAGTTGGGACAGGGGCCCTCGGGGGCACCATATATTTT
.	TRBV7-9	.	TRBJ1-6	CASSVTGLFDSPLHF	TGTGCCAGCAGCGTAACGGGACTATTTGATTCACCCCTCCACTTT
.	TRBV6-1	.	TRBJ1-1	CASSEARVSGNTEAFF	TGTGCCAGCAGTGAAGCGAGGGTGTCGGGGAACACTGAAGCTTTCTTT
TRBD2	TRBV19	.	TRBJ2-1	CASRTTGTTYNEQFF	TGTGCCAGTAGGACGACCGGGACTACCTACAATGAGCAGTTCTTC
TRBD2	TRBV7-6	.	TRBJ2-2	CASSLAGTSPGELFF	TGTGCCAGCAGCTTAGCGGGGACTAGCCCCGGGGAGCTGTTTTTT
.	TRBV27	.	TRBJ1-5	CASSFTGSNQPQHF	TGTGCCAGCAGTTTTACAGGGAGCAATCAGCCCCAGCATTTT
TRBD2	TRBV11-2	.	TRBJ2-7	CASSWDYQIGEQYF	TGTGCCAGCAGCTGGGACTACCAAATAGGCGAGCAGTACTTC
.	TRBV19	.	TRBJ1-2	CASSISGGLYGYTF	TGTGCCAGTAGTATCTCGGGGGGTCTGTATGGCTACACCTTC
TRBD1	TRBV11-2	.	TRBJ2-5	CASSLGDRGYARTQYF	TGTGCCAGCAGCTTAGGTGACAGGGGGTACGCTAGGACCCAGTACTTC
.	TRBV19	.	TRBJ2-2	CASIRTGNTGELFF	TGTGCCAGTATCCGAACAGGGAACACCGGGGAGCTGTTTTTT
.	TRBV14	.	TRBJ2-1	CASSQMGGTYNEQFF	TGTGCCAGCAGCCAAATGGGGGGTACCTACAATGAGCAGTTCTTC
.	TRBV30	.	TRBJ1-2	CAWRTGTNYGYTF	TGTGCCTGGAGAACAGGAACCAACTATGGCTACACCTTC
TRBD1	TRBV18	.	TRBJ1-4	CASSTNRGSLEKLFF	TGTGCCAGCTCAACCAACAGGGGTTCGCTCGAAAAACTGTTTTTT
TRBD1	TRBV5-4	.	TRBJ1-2	CASSSPTGAGGYTF	TGTGCCAGCAGTAGTCCGACAGGGGCCGGGGGCTACACCTTC
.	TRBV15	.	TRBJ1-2	CATSRGQGYGYTF	TGTGCCACCAGCAGAGGGCAGGGCTATGGCTACACCTTC
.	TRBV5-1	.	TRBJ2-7	CASSLGGNSYEQYF	TGCGCCAGCAGCTTGGGAGGCAACTCCTACGAGCAGTACTTC
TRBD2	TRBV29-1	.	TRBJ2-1	CSVERGSGGNEQFF	TGCAGCGTTGAACGAGGTAGCGGGGGGAATGAGCAGTTCTTC
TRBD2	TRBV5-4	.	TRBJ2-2	CASSLAGVNTGELFF	TGTGCCAGCAGTCTAGCGGGGGTTAACACCGGGGAGCTGTTTTTT
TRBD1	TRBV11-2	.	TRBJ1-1	CASSFTQGVKTEAFF	TGTGCCAGCAGCTTTACACAGGGGGTGAAGACTGAAGCTTTCTTT
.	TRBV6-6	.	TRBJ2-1	CASSPTENISNEQFF	TGTGCCAGCAGTCCGACAGAGAACATAAGCAATGAGCAGTTCTTC
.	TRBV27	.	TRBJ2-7	CASSAPGVLAYEQYF	TGTGCCAGCAGTGCCCCAGGGGTTCTGGCCTACGAGCAGTACTTC
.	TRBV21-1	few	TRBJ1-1	CASSKALRGEAFF	TGTGCCAGCAGCAAAGCCTTAAGGGGTGAAGCTTTCTTT
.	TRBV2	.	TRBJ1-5	CASTFNRVGQPQHF	TGTGCCAGCACCTTCAACAGGGTTGGCCAGCCCCAGCATTTT
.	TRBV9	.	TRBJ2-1	CASSVWVGGDYNEQFF	TGTGCCAGCAGCGTATGGGTGGGAGGAGATTACAATGAGCAGTTCTTC
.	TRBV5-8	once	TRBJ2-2	CASSLGVLTGELFF	TGTGCCAGCAGTTTGGGAGTACTCACCGGGGAGCTGTTTTTT
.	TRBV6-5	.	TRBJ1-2	CASSQGSLANYGYTF	TGTGCCAGCAGCCAGGGGTCTTTAGCTAACTATGGCTACACCTTC